Shown below are 22 T cell receptor beta chains from a single sample sequenced in a study of blood T cell repertoires in COVID-19 (dated by TCRdb to about 2020). The library was made by the immunoSEQ multiplex PCR assay. TCRdb retrieved this table from immuneACCESS and kept in-frame rearrangements only. Not all clones are present; in checked studies, unresolved V genes account for under half, and no reason is known for the remainder. Recorded for this sample are 330,000 or so clones; approximately 88% of them occurred a single time. Over 4.5% of the sample is in the top ten clones. Specimen: PBMCs or T cells enriched from blood (not recorded which). All receptors derive from a man aged 25 to 45 who had recovered from COVID-19.

This clone was recorded only once. The chain couples TRBV5-1 to TRBJ2-1; 9 bases line up with TRBD1. CDR3 size: 14 residues. CDR1 SGHRS and CDR2 YFSETQ come from the germline V gene. J was trimmed by 8 bases and V by 4 bases; bases with no gene match: 7. DNA for the CDR3: TGCGCCAGCAGCCTGGGACAGGGTATCGATGAGCAGTTCTTC. The encoded protein is CASSLGQGIDEQFF.

The rearrangement uses TRBV10-2 and TRBJ2-5; tentatively, D is TRBD2 (5 bases). The V end was cut by 8 bases, the J end by 6 bases, with 22 bases between. Germline assignment: CDR1 WSHSY and CDR2 SAAADI. The CDR3 spans 15 residues. The CDR3: CASAADGNTIQTQYF. The CDR3 region has the DNA TGCGCCAGCGCTGCCGACGGGAATACCATACAGACCCAGTACTTC.

This rearrangement joins TRBV6-5 to TRBJ2-7; TRBD1 agrees at 11 bases. Trimming took 2 bases from V and 3 from J; bases not matched to a gene: 3. There are 15 residues in the CDR3. The germline CDR1 and CDR2 sequences are MNHEY and SVGAGI. In DNA form, the CDR3 reads TGTGCCAGCAGTTACGGGACAGGGGGTCACTACGAGCAGTACTTC. As protein: CASSYGTGGHYEQYF.

The chain joins TRBV7-2 to TRBJ1-1, with D uncertain. The CDR3 consists of 14 residues. Germline CDR1 SGHTA, CDR2 FQGNSA. The germline V and J ends were trimmed by 6 bases and 1 base, with 12 bases remaining between them. CDR3 region: CASRLVRRNTEAFF. CDR3 DNA sequence: TGTGCCAGCAGGTTGGTAAGGAGGAACACTGAAGCTTTCTTT.

The chain links TRBV14 to TRBJ2-5, with D perhaps matching TRBD2 (5 bases). The CDR3 runs 16 residues. From germline, CDR1 is SGHDN and CDR2 FVKESK. The V end was cut by 4 bases, the J end by 4 bases, with 19 bases between. The CDR3: CASSRTSLGRGETQYF. CDR3 DNA sequence: TGTGCCAGCAGCCGAACATCCCTAGGACGGGGAGAGACCCAGTACTTC.

The chain joins TRBV5-6 to TRBJ1-1, with 11 positions matching TRBD1. The CDR3 extends over 12 amino acids. V was pared by 7 bases and J by 11 bases, with 7 bases of the junction left unmatched. Per the germline V gene, CDR1 is SGHDT and CDR2 is YYEEEE. The CDR3 spells CASGTGGRGAFF. CDR3 coding DNA: TGTGCCAGCGGGACAGGGGGACGGGGCGCTTTCTTT. The variable domain in full, with the rest retrieved from reference TRBV5-6 and TRBJ1-1, is DAGVTQSPTHLIKTRGQQVTLRCSPKSGHDTVSWYQQALGQGPQFIFQYYEEEERQRGNFPDRFSGHQFPNYSSELNVNALLLGDSALYLCASGTGGRGAFFGQGTRLTVV.

This chain joins TRBV3-1 (or the pseudogene TRBV3-2) and TRBJ2-5; tentatively, D is TRBD2 (5 bases). CDR1 is LGHDT, CDR2 YNNKEL, per germline (reference sequence). With 0 bases removed from V and 3 bases from J, the gap between germline ends came to 8 bases. This CDR3 spans 14 amino acids. The CDR3 nucleotides read TGTGCCAGCAGCCAAGATGGGGAGAAAGAGACCCAGTACTTC. As protein: CASSQDGEKETQYF.

The chain uses TRBV28 and TRBJ1-4; D not certain. This CDR3 is built from 14 residues. V lost 4 bases, J lost 6 bases, and 12 bases lay in between. Germline CDR1 MDHEN, CDR2 SYDVKM. The chain's CDR3 is CASSSAGKDEKLFF. The CDR3 DNA follows: TGTGCCAGCAGTTCCGCCGGGAAAGATGAAAAACTGTTTTTT.

The V gene is TRBV5-1, the J gene TRBJ2-7; D remains unclear. The CDR3 runs 11 residues. V shed 2 bases and J shed 4 bases, with 4 bases lying between them. Germline assignment: CDR1 SGHRS and CDR2 YFSETQ. The CDR3 coding sequence is TGCGCCAGCAGCTTACAGTACGAGCAGTACTTC. It specifies CASSLQYEQYF.

The V call is TRBV7-9, the J call TRBJ2-7; no clear D gene. Germline CDR1 is SEHNR and CDR2 is FQNEAQ (reference sequence). The CDR3 loop spans 12 amino acids. V dropped 1 base and J dropped 5 bases, with 6 bases sitting between them. CDR3 protein: CASSLEADEQYF. DNA for the CDR3: TGTGCCAGCAGCTTAGAGGCGGACGAGCAGTACTTC.

V and J are TRBV3-1 (or the pseudogene TRBV3-2) and TRBJ1-1; no reliable D call. The CDR3 is made up of 12 amino acids. V lost 5 bases and J lost 8, with 12 bases in between. The germline CDR1 and CDR2 sequences are LGHDT and YNNKEL (reference sequence). CDR3 protein: CASSDPGTEAFF. CDR3 bases: TGTGCCAGCAGCGATCCGGGAACAGAAGCTTTCTTT.

The chain couples TRBV5-1 to TRBJ2-1; TRBD1 is a possible D gene (6 bases). The V and J ends lost 2 bases and 3 bases respectively, with 21 bases between them. The CDR3 length is 18 residues. Germline V gene sequence: CDR1 SGHRS, CDR2 YFSETQ. The CDR3 protein is CASSLPSGTPQIYNEQFF. The CDR3 DNA reads as TGCGCCAGCAGCTTACCATCTGGGACACCTCAGATCTACAATGAGCAGTTCTTC.

The chain couples TRBV24-1 to TRBJ1-6, with D maybe TRBD1 (6 bases). V was trimmed by 7 bases and J by 0 bases, leaving 12 bases between them. Per the germline V gene, CDR1 is KGHDR and CDR2 is SFDVKD. This CDR3 region has 16 residues. The CDR3 DNA sequence: TGTGCCACCAGCGACGACAGGAGCTCCTATAATTCACCCCTCCACTTT. The encoded protein is CATSDDRSSYNSPLHF.

The chain joins TRBV9 to TRBJ2-3, with 7 bases fitting TRBD2. From germline, CDR1 is SGDLS and CDR2 YYNGEE. V lost 3 bases and J lost 0; bases outside the gene matches: 4. The CDR3 is 15 residues long. CDR3 residues: CASSAPSGSTDTQYF. The CDR3 DNA follows: TGTGCCAGCAGCGCCCCTAGCGGCAGCACAGATACGCAGTATTTT.

This sequence joins TRBV7-9 and TRBJ1-5; D is perhaps TRBD1 (6 bases). The CDR3 covers 14 residues. Per germline, CDR1 SEHNR and CDR2 FQNEAQ (reference sequence). V lost 4 bases and J lost 4, with 11 bases in between. DNA for the CDR3: TGTGCCAGCAGCTACACAGGGAGTAATCAGCCCCAGCATTTT. Translating it yields CASSYTGSNQPQHF.

This clone was detected once. The rearrangement uses TRBV24-1 and TRBJ1-2, with unresolved D. This CDR3 is 16 amino acids long. Germline V gene lookup returns CDR1 KGHDR and CDR2 SFDVKD. Trimming pared 4 bases from V and 1 base from J, leaving 15 bases between. CDR3 in DNA: TGTGCCACCAGTGACCCGGGGTCGGGAGGTAACTATGGCTACACCTTC. Protein sequence: CATSDPGSGGNYGYTF.

This clone was recorded only once. This rearrangement joins TRBV24-1 to TRBJ2-1, with 9 nucleotides matching TRBD2. Looked up from germline, CDR1 is KGHDR and CDR2 is SFDVKD. Trimming took 4 bases from V and 16 from J; bases not matched to a gene: 10. The CDR3 has 13 residues. The chain's CDR3 is CATSDRGGLALFF. The CDR3, as DNA: TGTGCCACCAGTGACCGCGGGGGACTAGCACTTTTCTTC.

This clone was seen once. The chain combines TRBV5-1 with TRBJ1-1; D is uncertain. This CDR3 region has 13 residues. Trimming cost V 4 bases and J 3 bases, with 10 bases left between them. Germline loops: CDR1 SGHRS, CDR2 YFSETQ. CDR3 amino acids: CASSTDEDTEAFF. CDR3 DNA: TGCGCCAGCAGCACCGACGAGGACACTGAAGCTTTCTTT.

The chain links TRBV6-6 to TRBJ2-7; maybe TRBD1 (6 bases). Germline V lookup: CDR1 MNHNY, CDR2 SVGAGI (reference sequence). Deletions cut 5 bases from V and 0 bases from J, with 14 bases between. This CDR3 has 15 amino acids. The CDR3 DNA is TGTGCCAGCAGTGACAGACAGGCCGTCTCCTACGAGCAGTACTTC. This translates into CASSDRQAVSYEQYF.

V usage is TRBV6-5 and J usage is TRBJ2-7, with D possibly TRBD1 on 6 matching bases. This CDR3 comprises 13 residues. Germline V CDR1 and CDR2: MNHEY, SVGAGI. Trimming stripped 8 bases from V and 5 bases from J, with 16 bases between. The CDR3 loop is CASSNTGSNEQYF. CDR3 DNA: TGTGCCAGCTCCAATACAGGGTCCAACGAGCAGTACTTC.

The chain couples TRBV5-4 to TRBJ2-5; TRBD2 is a possible D gene (5 bases). This CDR3 is 13 amino acids long. The germline V gene has CDR1 SGHNT and CDR2 YYREEE (reference sequence). V dropped 3 bases and J dropped 5 bases, with 11 bases sitting between them. The CDR3 protein is CASSSDPGETQYF. The CDR3 nucleotides read TGTGCCAGCAGCTCGGACCCGGGGGAGACCCAGTACTTC.

In its sample, this clone was seen a few times. The chain combines TRBV3-1 (or the pseudogene TRBV3-2) with TRBJ1-3; no reliable D call. V dropped 1 base and J dropped 0 bases, with 10 bases sitting between them. Germline values: CDR1 LGHDT, CDR2 YNNKEL (reference sequence). This CDR3 region has 16 residues. The CDR3 protein is CASSQGQRASGNTIYF. DNA for the CDR3: TGTGCCAGCAGCCAAGGTCAGAGGGCCTCTGGAAACACCATATATTTT.